Following are 14 T cell receptor beta chains from one sample sequenced in a study of patients and donors after allogeneic stem cell transplantation. Via MiXCR, TCRdb re-called the RT-PCR reads, giving one row per CDR3 protein. This table holds about 230,000 distinct CDR3 sequences, less than 15% found once. Material: blood, either unsorted or a sorted T cell fraction (not recorded which). The receptors were sampled from a human donor who was either an allogeneic HSCT recipient or a stem cell or donor lymphocyte infusion donor (not recorded which). It is not recorded whose cells these are; they may come from a transplant donor.

This clonotype has at least ten counts. This sequence joins TRBV4-1 and TRBJ2-2; the match to TRBD1 covers 11 bases. J gave up 0 bases and V 4 bases, and 1 base lay outside the gene matches. The V gene's germline CDR1 is MGHRA and CDR2 YSYEKL. The CDR3 contains 16 residues. The DNA for the CDR3 is TGCGCCAGCAGCCGGACAGGGGGCTCGAACACCGGGGAGCTGTTTTTT. It yields the protein CASSRTGGSNTGELFF.

This clonotype was counted a few times. The V call is TRBV6-1, the J call TRBJ2-5; 8 bases map to TRBD1. Germline values: CDR1 MNHNS, CDR2 SASEGT. CDR3 length equals 13 residues. V lost 6 bases and J lost 7; bases outside the gene matches: 7. The CDR3 bases are TGTGCCAGCAGCAGGGGGCCCTTGGGGACCCAGTACTTC. It codes for CASSRGPLGTQYF.

This clonotype was picked up a small number of times. V and J are TRBV2 and TRBJ2-3; D not resolved. Per germline, CDR1 SNHLY and CDR2 FYNNEI. The CDR3 has 11 amino acids. The V and J ends lost 7 bases and 6 bases respectively, with 8 bases between them. This CDR3 is CASMEFDTQYF. The CDR3 DNA sequence: TGTGCCAGCATGGAATTTGATACGCAGTATTTT.

J is TRBJ2-2 and V is TRBV5-5; the match to TRBD1 covers 7 bases. The CDR3 runs 17 residues. Germline lookup yields CDR1 SGHKS and CDR2 YYEKEE (reference sequence). J gave up 0 bases and V 4 bases, and 9 bases lay outside the gene matches. The CDR3 nucleotides are TGTGCCAGCAGCCCCCGGACAGGATTCGCGAACACCGGGGAGCTGTTTTTT. Translated, it gives CASSPRTGFANTGELFF.

The V call is TRBV5-1, the J call TRBJ1-1, with 8 bases matching TRBD1. Germline trimming cut 0 bases from V and 4 bases from J; bases unmatched to any gene: 5. Germline V gives CDR1 SGHRS, CDR2 YFSETQ. The CDR3 is made up of 15 amino acids. The CDR3 here is CASSLVTQGGTEAFF. CDR3 bases: TGCGCCAGCAGCTTGGTAACACAGGGGGGCACTGAAGCTTTCTTT.

This chain links TRBV6-2 or TRBV6-3 with TRBJ1-1, with D tentatively TRBD1 (5 bases). The V gene lost 2 bases and the J gene lost 2 bases, with 9 bases spanning the gap. Germline V gene sequence: CDR1 MNHEY, CDR2 SVGEGT. The CDR3 runs 14 residues. The CDR3 sequence: CASSYGATNTEAFF. The DNA for the CDR3 is TGTGCCAGCAGTTACGGGGCAACCAACACTGAAGCTTTCTTT.

The table lists this clonotype with many counts. J is TRBJ1-1 and V is TRBV30; the D is unclear. Per germline, CDR1 GTSNPN and CDR2 SVGIG (reference sequence). V was clipped by 2 bases and J by 1 base, with 11 bases between them. There are 14 residues in the CDR3. CDR3 residues: CAWSPLTPNTEAFF. CDR3 sequence (DNA): TGTGCCTGGAGTCCCCTGACACCGAACACTGAAGCTTTCTTT. Using reference TRBV30 and TRBJ1-1 for the parts outside the CDR3, the full variable domain is SQTIHQWPATLVQPVGSPLSLECTVEGTSNPNLYWYRQAAGRGLQLLFYSVGIGQISSEVPQNLSASRPQDRQFILSSKKLLLSDSGFYLCAWSPLTPNTEAFFGQGTRLTVV.

The V gene is TRBV15, the J gene TRBJ2-1; a possible D gene is TRBD1 (5 bases). Per the germline V gene, CDR1 is LNHNV and CDR2 is YYDKDF (reference sequence). The CDR3 covers 11 residues. Trimming took 6 bases from V and 7 from J, leaving 7 bases between them. The CDR3 nucleotides read TGTGCCACCAGAAGGGGTAATGAGCAGTTCTTC. Translating it yields CATRRGNEQFF.

This clonotype was seen a few times. This sequence joins TRBV6-1 and TRBJ1-1, with 8 bases lining up with TRBD1. V shed 4 bases, J shed 5 bases, and the junction held 9 bases outside the gene matches. The V gene's germline CDR1 is MNHNS and CDR2 SASEGT. This CDR3 has 15 residues. In DNA, the CDR3 is TGTGCCAGCAGTGCACCAGACAGGGGTTGGACTGAAGCTTTCTTT. Amino acid sequence: CASSAPDRGWTEAFF.

CDR3 DNA sequence: TGTGCCAGCAGTTACGGGACAGGGGCTGGAAACACCATATATTTT. Its protein is CASSYGTGAGNTIYF. The chain is built from TRBV6-5 and TRBJ1-3; TRBD1 aligns across 10 bases. Trimming took 2 bases from V and 2 from J; bases not matched to a gene: 0. The CDR3 is 15 residues long. Germline V lookup: CDR1 MNHEY, CDR2 SVGAGI.

The chain is built from TRBV19 and TRBJ2-7, with D unresolved. Trimming took off 7 bases at V and 0 bases at J, with 10 bases between the two ends. CDR1 and CDR2 (germline): LNHDA, SQIVND (reference sequence). CDR3 size: 13 residues. CDR3 amino acids: CASTRTNSYEQYF. CDR3 DNA: TGTGCCAGTACGAGAACCAACTCCTACGAGCAGTACTTC.

J is TRBJ2-7 and V is TRBV23-1; unclear D gene. TRBV23-1 is recorded as an ORF, its role being uncertain. V lost 3 bases, J lost 2 bases, and 8 bases lay in between. CDR3 length: 13 residues. In nucleotides, the CDR3 is TGCGCCAGCAGTCACGGGCCCCCCTACGAGCAGTACTTC. It encodes CASSHGPPYEQYF.

This clonotype occurred many times. This chain uses TRBV7-2 with TRBJ2-1; possible D gene TRBD1, 5 bases. The V and J ends lost 3 bases and 0 bases respectively, with 12 bases between them. The CDR3 runs 16 residues. In germline, CDR1 is SGHTA, CDR2 FQGNSA. The CDR3 coding sequence is TGTGCCAGCAGCTTCCCCATAGGGGTCTCCTACAATGAGCAGTTCTTC. It specifies CASSFPIGVSYNEQFF. Using reference TRBV7-2 and TRBJ2-1 for the parts outside the CDR3, the full variable domain is GAGVSQSPSNKVTEKGKDVELRCDPISGHTALYWYRQSLGQGLEFLIYFQGNSAPDKSGLPSDRFSAERTGGSVSTLTIQRTQQEDSAVYLCASSFPIGVSYNEQFFGPGTRLTVL.

This clonotype was seen repeatedly, ten times or more. The rearrangement uses TRBV11-1 and TRBJ1-2; D remains unclear. V was shortened by 1 base and J by 4 bases, with 7 bases between the two germline ends. The CDR3 totals 13 residues. Germline values: CDR1 SGHAT, CDR2 FQDESV (reference sequence). The CDR3 DNA sequence: TGTGCCAGCAGCTTAGATGGGATCTATGGCTACACCTTC. Translating gives CASSLDGIYGYTF.